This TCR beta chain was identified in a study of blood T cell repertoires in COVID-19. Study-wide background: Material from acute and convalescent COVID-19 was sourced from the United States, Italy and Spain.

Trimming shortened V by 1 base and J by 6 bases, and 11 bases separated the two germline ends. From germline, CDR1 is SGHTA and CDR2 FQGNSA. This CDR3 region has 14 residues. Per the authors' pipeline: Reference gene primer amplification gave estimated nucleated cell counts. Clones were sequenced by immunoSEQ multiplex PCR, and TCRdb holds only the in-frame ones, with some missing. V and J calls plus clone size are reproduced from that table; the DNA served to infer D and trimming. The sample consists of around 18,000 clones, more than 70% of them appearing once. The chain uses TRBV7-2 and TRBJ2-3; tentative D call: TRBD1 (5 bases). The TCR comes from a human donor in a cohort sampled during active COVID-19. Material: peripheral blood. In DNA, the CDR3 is TGTGCCAGCAGCTTAGTCCAGGGAAGTGATACGCAGTATTTT. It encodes CASSLVQGSDTQYF.